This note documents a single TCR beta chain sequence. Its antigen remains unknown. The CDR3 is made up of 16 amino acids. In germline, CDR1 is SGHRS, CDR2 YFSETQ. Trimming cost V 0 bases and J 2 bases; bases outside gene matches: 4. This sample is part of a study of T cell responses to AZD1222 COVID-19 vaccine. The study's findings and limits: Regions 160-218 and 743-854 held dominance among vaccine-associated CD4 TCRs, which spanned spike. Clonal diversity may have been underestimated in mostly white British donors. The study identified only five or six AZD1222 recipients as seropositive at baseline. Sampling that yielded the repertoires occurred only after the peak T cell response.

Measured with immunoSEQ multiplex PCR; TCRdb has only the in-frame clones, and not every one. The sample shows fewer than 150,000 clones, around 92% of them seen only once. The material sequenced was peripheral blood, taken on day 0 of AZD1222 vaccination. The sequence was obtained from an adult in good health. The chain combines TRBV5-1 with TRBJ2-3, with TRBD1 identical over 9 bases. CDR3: CASSLDGQGITDTQYF. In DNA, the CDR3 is TGCGCCAGCAGCTTGGATGGACAGGGGATCACAGATACGCAGTATTTT.